This T cell receptor (beta chain) comes out of a study of blood T cell repertoires in COVID-19. How the authors handled the data: Estimates of nucleated cell counts were drawn from the amplification of reference gene primers. The assay was immunoSEQ multiplex PCR, and TCRdb's table has in-frame clones only and misses some. The V and J calls and the clone size are those of that table, but D and trimming were determined from the DNA. This table holds 90,000 to 150,000 clones, 70% to 85% found once. Germline CDR1 is SNHLY and CDR2 is FYNNEI. Unmatched junction bases numbered 5, after V lost 8 bases and J lost 2 bases. The CDR3 is made up of 14 amino acids.

The chain uses TRBV2 and TRBJ2-3, with TRBD1 matching over 9 bases. Sequences were obtained from peripheral blood. The receptor comes from a human donor with acute or convalescent COVID-19. The donor label of this sample is uncertain. As DNA, the CDR3 is TGTGCCAGCGCAGGGACAGGGCCCACAGATACGCAGTATTTT. Amino acid sequence: CASAGTGPTDTQYF.